The present entry profiles one T cell receptor beta chain with its context. As yet, its antigen is unknown. With 4 bases removed from V and 10 bases from J, the gap between germline ends came to 23 bases. Germline V gene data show CDR1 as MGHDK and CDR2 as SYGVNS. The CDR3 extends over 17 amino acids. Genomic DNA served as the source from which two-round multiplex PCR generated TCR beta CDR3 amplicons. Individual primers that were specific to each TRBV and TRBJ gene served in first-round PCR. TCRdb processed the multiplex PCR reads anew with MiXCR; each CDR3 protein has one entry. The sample has about 27,000 distinct CDR3 sequences; about half are singletons. This sample is part of a study of prognosis after radiotherapy for stage I lung cancer. Study-level results: TRBV and TRBJ gene usage reportedly differed between patients with and without metastases.

There were about 6.3 milliliters of peripheral blood drawn at each of two time points. This sample comprised PBMCs, obtained before or after stereotactic body radiation therapy (not recorded which). The sequence was collected from a donor aged 50 or older with non-small cell lung cancer. The genes are TRBV25-1 and TRBJ1-6; perhaps TRBD1 as D (5 bases). CDR3 protein: CASSVGPLEAGRSPLHF. CDR3 nucleotide sequence: TGTGCCAGCAGTGTTGGCCCCCTGGAGGCAGGGAGATCACCCCTCCACTTT.